The clone carrying this T cell receptor (beta chain) was recorded a few times. Compared with germline, one end of the junction differs, possibly owing to a read error. Germline loops: CDR1 SNHLY, CDR2 FYNNEI. The length of the CDR3 is 9 residues. The record originates from a study of neoadjuvant anti-PD-1 for oral cavity cancer. Using immunoSEQ multiplex PCR, the repertoire was profiled, and TCRdb retains in-frame clones only, with some absent. The table has 65,000 to 70,000 clones, roughly 90% seen once. Specified time point: after neoadjuvant nivolumab, at surgical resection. J is TRBJ1-2 and V is TRBV2; 9 bases are a match to TRBD1. This clonotype originated in a person between 40 and 85 years old with oral cavity squamous cell carcinoma. Source: PBMCs, taken after nivolumab (anti-PD-1) treatment. CDR3 region: CASRDRGGF. The CDR3 DNA is TGTGCCAGCAGGGACAGGGGAGGTTTC.